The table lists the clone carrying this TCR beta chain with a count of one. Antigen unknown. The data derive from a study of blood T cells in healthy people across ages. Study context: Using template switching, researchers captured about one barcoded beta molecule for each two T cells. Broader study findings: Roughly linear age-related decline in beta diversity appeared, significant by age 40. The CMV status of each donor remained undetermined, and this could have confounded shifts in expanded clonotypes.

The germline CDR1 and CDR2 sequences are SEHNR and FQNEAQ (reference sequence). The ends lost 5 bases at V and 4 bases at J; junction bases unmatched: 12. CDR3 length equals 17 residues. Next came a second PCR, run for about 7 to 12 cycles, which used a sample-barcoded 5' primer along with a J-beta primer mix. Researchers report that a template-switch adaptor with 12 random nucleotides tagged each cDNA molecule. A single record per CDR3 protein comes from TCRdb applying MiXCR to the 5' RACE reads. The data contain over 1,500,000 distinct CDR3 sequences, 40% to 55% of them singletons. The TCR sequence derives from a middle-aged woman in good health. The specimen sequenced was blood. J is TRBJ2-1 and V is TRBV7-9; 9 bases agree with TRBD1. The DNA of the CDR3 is TGTGCCAGCAGCCCACCGATGACAGGGGGACATTACAATGAGCAGTTCTTC. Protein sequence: CASSPPMTGGHYNEQFF.